These 13 T cell receptor beta chains came from one sample sequenced in a study of technical replicates of blood from several donors. Some clones are missing from TCRdb's copy, which holds only in-frame ones; the method was immunoSEQ multiplex PCR. The sample holds 55,000 to 80,000 clones; approximately 90% are singletons and the top ten take 0.35% to 0.45%. The sample consisted of T cells isolated from PBMCs. These receptor sequences come from a human donor in good health.

CDR3 sequence: CASSQGVHGGSLDTQYF. The CDR3 nucleotides read TGCGCCAGCAGCCAAGGTGTTCACGGCGGGAGTTTAGATACGCAGTATTTT. The genes are TRBV4-3 and TRBJ2-3; 7 nucleotides line up with TRBD2. The CDR3 spans 17 residues. With V trimmed by 1 base and J by 5 bases, 12 bases remained unmatched. Germline lookup yields CDR1 LGHNA and CDR2 YSLEER.

The chain links TRBV28 to TRBJ2-3; TRBD2 is a possible D gene (6 bases). The V and J ends lost 8 bases and 11 bases respectively, with 17 bases between them. CDR1 MDHEN and CDR2 SYDVKM come from the germline V gene. The CDR3 consists of 12 residues. CDR3 region: CASWGRVGRQYF. CDR3 coding DNA: TGTGCCAGCTGGGGACGGGTCGGGAGGCAGTATTTT.

This sequence joins TRBV7-2 and TRBJ2-1, with D unclear. Germline loops: CDR1 SGHTA, CDR2 FQGNSA. The CDR3 is made up of 15 amino acids. Trimming shortened V by 4 bases and J by 4 bases, and 14 bases separated the two germline ends. In DNA form, the CDR3 reads TGTGCCAGCAGCTCCTCCTTAGCCTCGTACAATGAGCAGTTCTTC. Protein product: CASSSSLASYNEQFF.

The V gene is TRBV11-2, the J gene TRBJ1-1; 7 bases are a match to TRBD1. The CDR3 is 15 residues long. Trimming cost V 5 bases and J 8 bases; bases outside gene matches: 14. CDR1 is SGHAT and CDR2 is FQNNGV in the germline V gene. In DNA form, the CDR3 reads TGTGCCAGCAGCCCTCTAAACGGTGACAGGGCAGAAGCTTTCTTT. As protein: CASSPLNGDRAEAFF.

The CDR3 DNA is TGTGCCAGCAGTGAAGCACAGGGGGGATTTGAAGCTTTCTTT. As protein: CASSEAQGGFEAFF. The gene calls are TRBV25-1 and TRBJ1-1; 8 bases are shared with TRBD1. The length of the CDR3 is 14 residues. Per the germline V gene, CDR1 is MGHDK and CDR2 is SYGVNS. V dropped 2 bases and J dropped 7; count of bases not matched to a gene: 6.

The J gene is TRBJ1-3, the V gene TRBV5-6, with 7 bases lining up with TRBD1. The CDR3 contains 16 residues. CDR1 is SGHDT, CDR2 YYEEEE, per germline. V trimming: 0 bases; J trimming: 2 bases; junction bases outside the gene matches: 5. CDR3: CASSLVTGEPGNTIYF. The DNA for the CDR3 is TGTGCCAGCAGCTTGGTTACAGGGGAGCCTGGAAACACCATATATTTT.

This clone has just a few counts. The chain has TRBV11-3 and TRBJ1-1; no reliable D call. The CDR3 extends over 13 amino acids. CDR1 and CDR2 (germline): SGHNT, YENEEA. The ends were cut back, 2 bases at V and 5 bases at J, with 9 bases in the middle. This CDR3 is CASSLTTGTEAFF. The CDR3 DNA reads as TGTGCCAGCAGCTTAACGACTGGAACTGAAGCTTTCTTT.

As DNA, the CDR3 is TGCGCCAGCAGCCAAGAAGGCCTGGCTAGCGGGGTTTTCACAGATACGCAGTATTTT. Protein sequence: CASSQEGLASGVFTDTQYF. The chain combines TRBV4-1 with TRBJ2-3; 9 bases agree with TRBD2. Germline V gene lookup returns CDR1 MGHRA and CDR2 YSYEKL. Trimming at V came to 0 bases and at J to 2 bases, leaving 12 bases not matched to a gene. The length of the CDR3 is 19 residues.

In its sample, this clone was seen a few times. The genes are TRBV13 and TRBJ2-7; D uncertain. CDR1 PRHDT and CDR2 FYEKMQ come from the germline V gene (reference sequence). The length of the CDR3 is 11 residues. The V end lost 5 bases, the J end lost 6 bases, and 8 bases lay between the germline ends. Here the CDR3 DNA reads TGTGCCAGCAGCGGAGCTAGCGAGCAGTACTTC. It specifies CASSGASEQYF.

A single count supports this clone. The chain uses TRBV19 and TRBJ1-1; D is perhaps TRBD1 (6 bases). The CDR3 length is 12 residues. The germline CDR1 and CDR2 sequences are LNHDA and SQIVND (reference sequence). V lost 6 bases to trimming and J lost 3 bases, with 8 bases between them. The CDR3 region has the DNA TGTGCCAGTAGGACAGGTCACACTGAAGCTTTCTTT. This encodes CASRTGHTEAFF.

This chain connects TRBV7-6 to TRBJ1-5, with 7 bases lining up with TRBD1. V lost 7 bases to trimming and J lost 0 bases; unmatched junction nucleotides: 6. This CDR3 contains 15 residues. Germline V gene data show CDR1 as SGHVS and CDR2 as FNYEAQ. CDR3 region: CASKLRDSSNQPQHF. CDR3 nucleotides: TGTGCCAGCAAACTTAGGGACAGTAGCAATCAGCCCCAGCATTTT.

This clone was observed a handful of times. The chain has TRBV7-2 and TRBJ2-7; 8 nucleotides match TRBD1. With V trimmed by 5 bases and J by 3 bases, 9 bases remained unmatched. The CDR3 length is 15 residues. The V gene's germline CDR1 is SGHTA and CDR2 FQGNSA. DNA of the CDR3: TGTGCCAGCAGCCCCGGACAGGGCCTGGACTACGAGCAGTACTTC. Translating gives CASSPGQGLDYEQYF.

The count of this clone is one. The chain combines TRBV19 with TRBJ2-3; 10 bases are a match to TRBD2. Per germline, CDR1 LNHDA and CDR2 SQIVND (reference sequence). This CDR3 comprises 17 residues. The V gene end was trimmed by 3 bases and the J gene end by 4 bases; junction bases not matched to a gene: 10. CDR3 sequence: CASSITKREGLPDTQYF. CDR3 DNA: TGTGCCAGTAGTATTACAAAGCGGGAGGGCCTCCCAGATACGCAGTATTTT. Supplemented by reference TRBV19 and TRBJ2-3, the full variable domain reads DGGITQSPKYLFRKEGQNVTLSCEQNLNHDAMYWYRQDPGQGLRLIYYSQIVNDFQKGDIAEGYSVSREKKESFPLTVTSAQKNPTAFYLCASSITKREGLPDTQYFGPGTRLTVL.